The table lists the clone carrying this T cell receptor beta chain with a few counts. The antigen is unknown. CDR1 and CDR2 (germline): SGHKS, YYEKEE (reference sequence). The CDR3 extends over 14 amino acids. V was trimmed by 4 bases and J by 10 bases, leaving 18 bases between them. The sample is drawn from a study of Graves' ophthalmopathy and Graves' hyperthyroidism. Overall study context: Untreated patients at initial diagnosis provided peripheral blood.

Amplifying from RNA transcripts, the study obtained TCR beta CDR3 regions. Following a first-round RT-PCR that used HTBI primers, a second-round multiplex PCR was carried out. Using its own MiXCR run on the multiplex PCR reads, TCRdb lists one record per CDR3 protein. The sample yields around 670,000 distinct CDR3 sequences, roughly two fifths seen once. Study results and caveats: A roughly 81% specificity and roughly 90% sensitivity were achieved by a 13-signature model that separated ophthalmopathy from stable hyperthyroidism. Most thyroid-expanded clonotypes exceeding 0.001 frequency were also found in blood. Ophthalmopathy progression was predicted by the model at roughly 69% sensitivity and approximately 72% specificity.

The clonotype originates from an adult man with Graves' ophthalmopathy. The genes are TRBV5-5 and TRBJ1-3; D may be TRBD1 (6 bases). Input material: peripheral blood. The CDR3 sequence is CASSQGMGDGTIYF. DNA of the CDR3: TGTGCCAGCAGCCAGGGGATGGGCGATGGGACCATATATTTT.